This T cell receptor (beta chain) was identified in a study of siplizumab effects on memory and regulatory T cells. This clone was detected once. The antigen remains unidentified. CDR1 is MNHEY and CDR2 is SVGAGI in the germline V gene. The CDR3 length is 16 residues. J was trimmed by 4 bases and V by 2 bases; bases with no gene match: 7. Libraries were prepared by immunoSEQ multiplex PCR; TCRdb keeps only in-frame clonotypes and omits some of them. The table has just over 40,000 clones, around 89% seen once. Unstimulated naive, memory, effector memory and TEMRA subsets from three donor pairs underwent sequencing. The study, taken as a whole, reports: Unstimulated subsets captured only a minor fraction of alloreactive clones. An assignable naive or memory phenotype was lacking in roughly 75-95% of proliferating CD4+ or CD8+ clones. Alloreactive sequences from unstimulated CD4+ memory cells fell significantly with siplizumab.

The specimen sequenced was naive CD4+ T cells sorted from blood. The clonotype originates from a human donor in good health. The chain uses TRBV6-5 and TRBJ1-1, with 10 bases identical to TRBD1. The CDR3 protein is CASSYARTGGGTEAFF. The DNA for the CDR3 is TGTGCCAGCAGTTACGCCCGGACAGGGGGGGGCACTGAAGCTTTCTTT.